The T cell receptor (beta chain) under discussion was sequenced for a study of cytomegalovirus exposure and HLA in healthy donors (TCRdb year 2017). About the investigation overall: The 666 repertoires of the first cohort and the roughly 120 validation repertoires were produced on the same platform, according to a later analysis. To predict cytomegalovirus infection status, the study combined high-throughput TCR immunosequencing, statistical association of individual TCRs with disease status, and machine learning. The study aimed to test whether signatures of past pathogen exposure could be identified by cataloging public T cell receptors. Besides the first cohort of roughly 700 subjects, a separate validation cohort made up of 120 or so different subjects was used.

Paper-wide results and their limitations: While some public TCRs were present in many individuals, most TCR sequences turned up only very rarely across donors. All 120 or so repertoires were used to score co-occurrence in the validation cohort in a later analysis, because that analysis had no HLA typing for the cohort. Three of the identified cytomegalovirus-associated TCR beta chains were confirmed in vitro to be specific for cytomegalovirus antigens. A later analysis found that TCRs clustered in the first cohort also tended to co-occur in the 95 to 150 validation repertoires, with more than 90% of cluster scores above 0. It was suggested by the authors that the approach could potentially be generalized to other disease states and immunological phenotypes. The study listed 164 TCR beta chains as associated with cytomegalovirus. Cytomegalovirus status was reported to be diagnosed by the classifier with high specificity and sensitivity in both the original and validation cohorts.

Separate from the approximately 670-subject first cohort, the validation cohort of 90 to 150 subjects was the group to which the donors belonged. For CDR1 and CDR2, the germline V gene lists SGHTA and FQGNSA. Unmatched junction bases come to 3, with V trimmed by 5 bases and J by 5 bases. CDR3 length: 14 amino acids, cysteine to phenylalanine. The read is trimmed to its CDR3 DNA, 42 bases read in frame from base 1. With regard to this clone: Its target antigen remains unknown. No quality values exist for individual bases; no much larger clone is one base distant.

The receptor library was made with the immunoSEQ multiplex PCR assay. The authors processed their data as follows. To diagnose cytomegalovirus status from the catalog of TCR beta chain sequences, a statistical classification framework was built. Held by TCRdb, this immuneACCESS table contains in-frame sequences only and omits some clones. Under half of the omission traces to an unresolved V gene where checked; the cause of the rest is unknown. The V and J calls and the clone size are those of that table, but D and trimming were determined from the DNA. Within this sample are roughly 120,000 clones, with roughly 88% of them counted one time only. The top ten constitute 1.5% to 2% of the sample.

The source material was PBMCs. The sequence derives from a man between 18 and 35 years old in good health and CMV-seronegative. Recombination linked TRBV7-2 to TRBJ2-3; TRBD2 agrees with 11 junctional bases. The base sequence is TGTGCCAGCAGCATTGGACTAGCGGGAGATACGCAGTATTTT. This translates into CASSIGLAGDTQYF.